These T cell receptor beta chains were read from a single sample in a study of CD8+CD57+ T cells in acquired aplastic anemia. TCRdb itself ran the reads through MiXCR, one entry per CDR3 protein. The data contain about 190,000 distinct CDR3 sequences, 55% to 70% of them seen just once; the ten biggest clones take up roughly 50%. The specimen sequenced was sorted CD4+, CD8+, or CD8+CD57+ T cells (not recorded which) from PBMCs. The receptor set was obtained from a human donor with severe aplastic anemia or a healthy control (not recorded which). CDR3s include the opening cysteine and the closing phenylalanine or tryptophan. The D gene is left open where the match is weak. Expanded clones get a size class; other rows say once, few or many, or leave the size out.

>TRBJ1-5|NA|15|TRBV7-8|NA
TGTGCCAGCAGCTCGCAGGGACAATCCCGTCAGCCCCAGCATTTT
CASSSQGQSRQPQHF
>TRBJ1-4|NA|13|TRBV23-1|NA
TGCGCCAGCAGTGGACCAACTAATGAAAAACTGTTTTTT
CASSGPTNEKLFF
>TRBJ1-5|TRBD1|13|TRBV10-3|NA
TGTGCCATCAGGGACAGGTACAATCAGCCCCAGCATTTT
CAIRDRYNQPQHF
>TRBJ2-3|TRBD1|15|TRBV9|NA
TGTGCCAGCAGCCCAGGGGGACAGGGGAAAGATACGCAGTATTTT
CASSPGGQGKDTQYF
>TRBJ2-5|NA|14|TRBV2|NA
TGTGCCAGCAGTGTTGGTTGGGGCGTGGAGACCCAGTACTTC
CASSVGWGVETQYF
>TRBJ1-6|TRBD1|17|TRBV11-2|NA
TGTGCCAGCAGCTTAGCTCTTGGGACAGGCGATAATTCACCCCTCCACTTT
CASSLALGTGDNSPLHF
>TRBJ2-3|NA|14|TRBV12-3/TRBV12-4|NA
TGTGCCAGCAGTTTCCGACCAAACACAGATACGCAGTATTTT
CASSFRPNTDTQYF
>TRBJ2-1|NA|12|TRBV7-8|few
TGTGCCAGCAGCTTAGGTCGCCGAGAGCAGTTCTTC
CASSLGRREQFF
>TRBJ2-1|TRBD2|13|TRBV7-2|NA
TGTGCCACCAGGACTAGCGGGGGCCCACAGCAGTTCTTC
CATRTSGGPQQFF
>TRBJ2-7|NA|12|TRBV20-1|NA
TGCAGTGCAGGACCCCCCGGGTCCGAGCAGTACTTC
CSAGPPGSEQYF
>TRBJ1-6|TRBD1|14|TRBV7-2|NA
TGTGCCAGCAGCAAATCGGACAGGGGTTCACCCCTCCACTTT
CASSKSDRGSPLHF
>TRBJ2-7|TRBD1|15|TRBV10-3|NA
TGTGCCATCAGCAAAACAGGGGGCACCTCCTACGAGCAGTACTTC
CAISKTGGTSYEQYF
>TRBJ2-5|NA|14|TRBV11-2|many
TGTGCCAGCAGCGCCCTGAGTGGTCAAGAGACCCAGTACTTC
CASSALSGQETQYF
>TRBJ1-1|TRBD1|14|TRBV20-1|few
TGCAGTGCTAGAGATTTCAGGGGGAGCGCTGAAGCTTTCTTT
CSARDFRGSAEAFF
>TRBJ2-3|NA|16|TRBV11-3|NA
TGTGCCAGCAGCCCGAGTTCGGAGGGCAGCACAGATACGCAGTATTTT
CASSPSSEGSTDTQYF
>TRBJ2-1|NA|13|TRBV20-1|NA
TGCAGTGCTAGAGTTCCGCCCGCAAATGAGCAGTTCTTC
CSARVPPANEQFF
>TRBJ1-2|NA|13|TRBV7-3|NA
TGTGCCAGCAGCCTTGACGGGGATGGAGGCTACACCTTC
CASSLDGDGGYTF
>TRBJ1-1|NA|11|TRBV20-1|NA
TGCAGTGCTAGAGATATTCCTGAAGCTTTCTTT
CSARDIPEAFF
>TRBJ2-7|TRBD2|15|TRBV2|NA
TGTGCCAGCAGTGAAGATCTGGCGGGAGCCTACGAGCAGTACTTC
CASSEDLAGAYEQYF
>TRBJ1-1|NA|15|TRBV5-1|many
TGCGCCAGCAGCTTGGCAGGTCACCGACGGACTGAAGCTTTCTTT
CASSLAGHRRTEAFF
>TRBJ2-3|TRBD2|14|TRBV20-1|few
TGCAGTGCCATACTAGCGGGGGGCACAGATACGCAGTATTTT
CSAILAGGTDTQYF
>TRBJ2-1|NA|16|TRBV7-6|NA
TGTGCCAGCAGCTTAGGTTCAGGGCATCGCAACAATGAGCAGTTCTTC
CASSLGSGHRNNEQFF
>TRBJ1-6|NA|15|TRBV9|many
TGTGCCAGCAGCGTAGAGAGCTCCTATAATTCACCCCTCCACTTT
CASSVESSYNSPLHF
>TRBJ2-5|NA|14|TRBV7-8|many
TGTGCCAGCAGCTTAGCGGGGGGGCCGGAGACCCAGTACTTC
CASSLAGGPETQYF
>TRBJ2-5|TRBD2|14|TRBV7-9|once
TGTGCCAGCAGAAGGACTAGCGGTGGTGAGACCCAGTACTTC
CASRRTSGGETQYF
>TRBJ2-5|NA|13|TRBV7-2|NA
TGTGCCAGCAGCGCGGCAAACCAAGAGACCCAGTACTTC
CASSAANQETQYF
>TRBJ2-2|TRBD1|14|TRBV24-1|NA
TGTGCCACCAGTGGGACAGGGAAGGGCGGGGAGCTGTTTTTT
CATSGTGKGGELFF
>TRBJ1-1|NA|16|TRBV10-3|NA
TGTGCCATCAGTGAGGCGGGACAAGGTACGAATATTGAAGCTTTCTTT
CAISEAGQGTNIEAFF
>TRBJ2-1|TRBD2|16|TRBV20-1|NA
TGCAGTGCTAGAGTCTGGGGCGGGGGATTCTACAATGAGCAGTTCTTC
CSARVWGGGFYNEQFF
>TRBJ2-7|NA|12|TRBV10-3|once
TGTGCCATCAGTGAGTCAGGGAGGGAGCAGTACTTC
CAISESGREQYF
>TRBJ1-1|TRBD1|16|TRBV4-1|many
TGCGCCAGCAGCCCGAATCAGGGACAGCCTTTCGCTGAAGCTTTCTTT
CASSPNQGQPFAEAFF
>TRBJ2-2|TRBD2|18|TRBV7-6|NA
TGTGCCAGCAGCTTAGCGAATATACTAGCGGGGTCAGCCGGGGAGCTGTTTTTT
CASSLANILAGSAGELFF
>TRBJ1-1|NA|14|TRBV25-1|NA
TGTGCCAGCACCCACGGGGGGGGTAGCACTGAAGCTTTCTTT
CASTHGGGSTEAFF
>TRBJ1-2|TRBD1|17|TRBV2|many
TGTGCCAGCAGTTCTGCCCCAATGACAGGGGGCATTGGTGGCTACACCTTC
CASSSAPMTGGIGGYTF
>TRBJ2-1|TRBD2|15|TRBV7-6|many
TGTGCCAGCAGCCCCCATAGCGGGGAGCACAATGAGCAGTTCTTC
CASSPHSGEHNEQFF
>TRBJ2-1|NA|18|TRBV5-1|few
TGCGCCAGCAGCTTGGACGGTGATTCCGGGGGTTCCTACAATGAGCAGTTCTTC
CASSLDGDSGGSYNEQFF
>TRBJ1-2|TRBD1|15|TRBV10-3|NA
TGTGCCATCACCCCCGGGACAGCCGATGGCTATGGCTACACCTTC
CAITPGTADGYGYTF
>TRBJ1-3|TRBD1|11|TRBV9|many
TGTGCCAGCAGCGGACAGGGTCCCATATATTTT
CASSGQGPIYF
>TRBJ1-1|NA|13|TRBV29-1|NA
TGCAGCGTTGTGGAGGGGTCGGGCACTGAAGCTTTCTTT
CSVVEGSGTEAFF
>TRBJ1-2|NA|12|TRBV15|few
TGTGCCACCAGCAGAGATTTAACTGGCTACACCTTC
CATSRDLTGYTF
>TRBJ2-1|TRBD2|16|TRBV7-9|once
TGTGCCAGCAGCCCGTTAGCGGGAGTGAGAGGAAATGAGCAGTTCTTC
CASSPLAGVRGNEQFF
>TRBJ2-3|TRBD2|16|TRBV2|few
TGTGCCAGCAGGGATGCTAGCGGGACCTTTACAGATACGCAGTATTTT
CASRDASGTFTDTQYF
>TRBJ2-2|TRBD2|17|TRBV25-1|NA
TGTGCCAGCAGTGCCAGACTAGCGGGTGTGAACACCGGGGAGCTGTTTTTT
CASSARLAGVNTGELFF